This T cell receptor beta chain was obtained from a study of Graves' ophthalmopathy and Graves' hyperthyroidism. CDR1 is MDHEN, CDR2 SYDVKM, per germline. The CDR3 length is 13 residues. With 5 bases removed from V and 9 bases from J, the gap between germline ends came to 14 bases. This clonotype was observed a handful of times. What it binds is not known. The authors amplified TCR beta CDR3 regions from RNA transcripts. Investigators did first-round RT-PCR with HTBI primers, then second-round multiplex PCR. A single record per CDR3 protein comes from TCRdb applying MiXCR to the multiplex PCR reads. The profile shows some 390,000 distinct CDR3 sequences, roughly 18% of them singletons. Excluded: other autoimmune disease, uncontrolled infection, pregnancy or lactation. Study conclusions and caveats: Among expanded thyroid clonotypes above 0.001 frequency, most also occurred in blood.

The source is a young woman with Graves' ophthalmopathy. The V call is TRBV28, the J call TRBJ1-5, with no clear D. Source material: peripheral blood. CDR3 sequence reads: CASSTPGVMPQHF. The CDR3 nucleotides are TGTGCCAGCAGTACGCCCGGGGTGATGCCCCAGCATTTT.